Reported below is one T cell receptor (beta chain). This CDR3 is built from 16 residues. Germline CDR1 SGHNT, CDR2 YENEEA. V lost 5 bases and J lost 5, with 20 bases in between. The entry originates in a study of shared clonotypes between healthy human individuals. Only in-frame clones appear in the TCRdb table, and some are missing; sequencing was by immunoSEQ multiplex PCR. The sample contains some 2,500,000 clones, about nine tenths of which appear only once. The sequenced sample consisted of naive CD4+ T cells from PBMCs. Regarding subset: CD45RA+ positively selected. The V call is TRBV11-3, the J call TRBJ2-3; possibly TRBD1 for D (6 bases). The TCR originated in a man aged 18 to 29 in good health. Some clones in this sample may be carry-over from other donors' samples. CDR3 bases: TGTGCCAGCAGCCCCTCAACAGGGTATACTTTAGATACGCAGTATTTT. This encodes CASSPSTGYTLDTQYF.